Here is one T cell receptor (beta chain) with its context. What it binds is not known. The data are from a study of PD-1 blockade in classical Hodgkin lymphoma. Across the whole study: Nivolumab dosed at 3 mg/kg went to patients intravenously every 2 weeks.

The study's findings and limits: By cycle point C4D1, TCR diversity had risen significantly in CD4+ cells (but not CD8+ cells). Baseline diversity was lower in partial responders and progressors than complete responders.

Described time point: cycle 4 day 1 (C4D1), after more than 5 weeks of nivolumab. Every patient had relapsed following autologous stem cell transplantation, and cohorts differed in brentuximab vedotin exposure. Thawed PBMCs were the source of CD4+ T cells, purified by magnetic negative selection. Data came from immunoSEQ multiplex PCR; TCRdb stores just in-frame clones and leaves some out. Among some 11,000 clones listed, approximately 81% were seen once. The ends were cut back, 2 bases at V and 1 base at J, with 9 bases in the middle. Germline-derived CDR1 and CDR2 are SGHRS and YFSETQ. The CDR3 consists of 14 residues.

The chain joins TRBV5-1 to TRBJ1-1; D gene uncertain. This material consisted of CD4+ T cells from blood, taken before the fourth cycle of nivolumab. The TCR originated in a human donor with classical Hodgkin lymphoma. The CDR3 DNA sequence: TGCGCCAGCAGCTTTCAGGTAGAGAACACTGAAGCTTTCTTT. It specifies CASSFQVENTEAFF. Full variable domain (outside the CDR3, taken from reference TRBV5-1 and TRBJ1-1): KAGVTQTPRYLIKTRGQQVTLSCSPISGHRSVSWYQQTPGQGLQFLFEYFSETQRNKGNFPGRFSGRQFSNSRSEMNVSTLELGDSALYLCASSFQVENTEAFFGQGTRLTVV.